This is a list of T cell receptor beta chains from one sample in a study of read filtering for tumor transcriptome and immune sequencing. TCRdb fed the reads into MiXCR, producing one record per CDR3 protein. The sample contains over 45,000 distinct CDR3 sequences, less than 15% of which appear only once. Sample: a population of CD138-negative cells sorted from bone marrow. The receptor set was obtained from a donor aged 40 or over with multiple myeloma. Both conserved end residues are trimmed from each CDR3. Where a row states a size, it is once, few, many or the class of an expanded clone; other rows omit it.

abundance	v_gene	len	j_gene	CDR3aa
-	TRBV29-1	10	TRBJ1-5	SVEVAGQPQH
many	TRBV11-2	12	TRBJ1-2	ASSLESDNYGYT
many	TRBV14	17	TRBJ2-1	ASSQDQAASGRFYNEQF
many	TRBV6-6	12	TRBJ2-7	ASSFKGRTYEQY
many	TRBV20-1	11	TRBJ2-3	SATAGGRDTQY
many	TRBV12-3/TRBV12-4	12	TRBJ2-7	ASSSLPETYEQY
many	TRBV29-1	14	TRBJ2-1	SVPPSGDSLIHEQF
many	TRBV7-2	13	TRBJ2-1	ASSLDYQSYNEQF
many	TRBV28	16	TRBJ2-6	ASSFSSGQGAGANVLT
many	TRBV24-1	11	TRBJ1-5	ATSTGEGQPQH
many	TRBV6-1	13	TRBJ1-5	ASSDSGTGIQPQH
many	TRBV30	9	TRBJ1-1	AWGRITEAF
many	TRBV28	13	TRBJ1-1	ASKPDRGGNTEAF
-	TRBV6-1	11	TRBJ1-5	ASSSRSNQPQH
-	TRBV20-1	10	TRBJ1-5	SASLQNQPQH
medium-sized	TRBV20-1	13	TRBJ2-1	SASTSGRAGDEQF
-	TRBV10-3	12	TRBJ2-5	AIREPAGRETQY
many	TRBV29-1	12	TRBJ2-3	SVLGQDSPDTQY
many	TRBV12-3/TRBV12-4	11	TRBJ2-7	ASSKVQTYEQY
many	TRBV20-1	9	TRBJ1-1	SARVVTEAF